These 24 T cell receptor beta chains were all obtained from the same sample, sequenced in a study of cytotoxic CD8 clonotypes in ibrutinib-treated CLL. Clones were read by immunoSEQ multiplex PCR, and TCRdb kept only the in-frame ones, dropping some. Of tens of thousands of clones in the sample, 49% were seen once. The sample in question was PBMCs, obtained before ibrutinib treatment. The receptors were gathered from a human donor with chronic lymphocytic leukemia.

V usage is TRBV6-5 and J usage is TRBJ1-6, with D possibly TRBD1 on 5 matching bases. Germline V gives CDR1 MNHEY, CDR2 SVGAGI. Trimming removed 6 bases from V and 7 bases from J, with 13 bases in between. The CDR3 sequence is 14 residues long. Here the CDR3 reads CASRWGPLNSPLHF. The DNA for the CDR3 is TGTGCCAGCAGATGGGGACCCTTGAATTCACCCCTCCACTTT.

Sample share makes this clone medium-sized. The chain employs TRBV5-1 and TRBJ2-3, with 10 positions matching TRBD2. The CDR3 covers 15 residues. The germline V gene has CDR1 SGHRS and CDR2 YFSETQ. Unmatched junction bases numbered 6, after V lost 2 bases and J lost 6 bases. CDR3 in amino acids: CASSLKLAGMDTQYF. CDR3 nucleotide sequence: TGCGCCAGCAGCTTAAAACTAGCGGGGATGGATACGCAGTATTTT.

V is TRBV6-5 and J is TRBJ1-2; D may be TRBD1 (6 bases). The V gene's germline CDR1 is MNHEY and CDR2 SVGAGI. Trimming left V 4 bases short and J 7 bases short, with 16 bases between. CDR3 length equals 14 residues. For the CDR3, the DNA is TGTGCCAGCAGTTTGGACAGTCAGTTGGGTGGCTACACCTTC. Translated: CASSLDSQLGGYTF.

J is TRBJ1-2 and V is TRBV27, with D perhaps TRBD1 (6 bases). In germline, CDR1 is MNHEY, CDR2 SMNVEV (reference sequence). With 5 bases removed from V and 5 bases from J, the gap between germline ends came to 12 bases. There are 13 residues in the CDR3. The CDR3 spells CASSPQGLYGYTF. CDR3 DNA sequence: TGTGCCAGCAGTCCACAGGGTCTGTATGGCTACACCTTC.

The chain links TRBV2 to TRBJ1-4; D perhaps matches TRBD1 (5 bases). The germline V gene has CDR1 SNHLY and CDR2 FYNNEI. CDR3 length: 13 amino acids. The V and J ends lost 8 bases and 8 bases respectively, with 15 bases between them. The CDR3 DNA reads as TGTGCCAGCGGGGGGGGAGGGTTAGAAAAACTGTTTTTT. This translates into CASGGGGLEKLFF.

This sequence joins TRBV15 and TRBJ1-6, with a possible D match to TRBD1 (5 bases). Trimming took off 0 bases at V and 15 bases at J, with 15 bases between the two ends. The CDR3 sequence is 14 residues long. Germline V gene sequence: CDR1 LNHNV, CDR2 YYDKDF (reference sequence). CDR3 residues: CATSRDQGAIGLHF. The DNA for the CDR3 is TGTGCCACCAGCAGAGATCAAGGGGCAATTGGCCTCCACTTT. The whole variable domain, remainder taken from reference TRBV15 and TRBJ1-6, is DAMVIQNPRYQVTQFGKPVTLSCSQTLNHNVMYWYQQKSSQAPKLLFHYYDKDFNNEADTPDNFQSRRPNTSFCFLDIRSPGLGDTAMYLCATSRDQGAIGLHFGNGTRLTVT.

The chain combines TRBV4-1 with TRBJ2-7; 10 bases map to TRBD1. Trimming took 3 bases from V and 6 from J; bases not matched to a gene: 11. Germline CDR1 is MGHRA and CDR2 is YSYEKL. This CDR3 comprises 16 residues. The CDR3 reads CASSQPRTGGYREQYF. In DNA, the CDR3 is TGCGCCAGCAGCCAGCCACGGACAGGGGGTTATCGCGAGCAGTACTTC.

This clone was seen a few times. The chain recombines TRBV6-1 with TRBJ1-5, with D perhaps matching TRBD1 (6 bases). The CDR3 runs to 15 residues. Trimming took 4 bases from V and 2 from J, leaving 12 bases between them. Germline V gene sequence: CDR1 MNHNS, CDR2 SASEGT. CDR3 protein: CASSGVQGGNQPQHF. The CDR3 nucleotides read TGTGCCAGCAGTGGGGTACAGGGAGGCAATCAGCCCCAGCATTTT.

This clone occurred a few times. The rearrangement joins TRBV10-3 to TRBJ1-5; no clear D gene. CDR1 is ENHRY, CDR2 SYGVKD, per germline. The CDR3 extends over 14 amino acids. V was cut by 4 bases and J by 4 bases, with 11 bases left in between. CDR3 protein: CAISGGLGNQPQHF. CDR3 coding DNA: TGTGCCATCAGTGGGGGTTTGGGGAATCAGCCCCAGCATTTT.

The sample holds many counts of this clone. The chain has TRBV7-9 and TRBJ1-5; D might be TRBD1 (5 bases). This CDR3 is 13 amino acids long. From germline, CDR1 is SEHNR and CDR2 FQNEAQ (reference sequence). V dropped 0 bases and J dropped 12 bases, with 12 bases sitting between them. The CDR3 sequence: CASSLAGGDLQHF. Written as DNA, the CDR3 is TGTGCCAGCAGCTTAGCCGGCGGGGACCTCCAGCATTTT.

This clone was observed a handful of times. This chain joins TRBV9 and TRBJ1-1, with 9 bases that match TRBD1. V lost 3 bases, J lost 4 bases, and 13 bases stayed unmatched. Per germline, CDR1 SGDLS and CDR2 YYNGEE. CDR3 length: 17 residues. CDR3 nucleotide sequence: TGTGCCAGCAGCGGCGAGGCGGGGACAGGGCGCGGCACTGAAGCTTTCTTT. Residues: CASSGEAGTGRGTEAFF.

This chain links TRBV19 with TRBJ2-1; TRBD2 might be the D (6 bases). V lost 5 bases and J 5 bases, leaving 13 bases between the germline ends. Looked up from germline, CDR1 is LNHDA and CDR2 is SQIVND (reference sequence). CDR3 length: 14 residues. The CDR3 loop reads CASSPQRADNEQFF. The CDR3 coding sequence is TGTGCCAGTAGTCCCCAGCGGGCCGACAATGAGCAGTTCTTC.

Only a few counts were recorded for this clone. V and J are TRBV6-1 and TRBJ2-7, with D tentatively TRBD1 (5 bases). Germline V lookup: CDR1 MNHNS, CDR2 SASEGT. The V and J ends lost 4 bases and 6 bases respectively, with 13 bases between them. The CDR3 loop spans 13 amino acids. The CDR3 reads CASSGQGRGEQYF. The CDR3 nucleotides are TGTGCCAGCAGTGGACAAGGTAGGGGCGAGCAGTACTTC.

The rearrangement uses TRBV9 and TRBJ1-5, with D unresolved. Germline V lookup: CDR1 SGDLS, CDR2 YYNGEE. The CDR3 covers 15 residues. The germline V and J ends were trimmed by 3 bases and 6 bases, with 16 bases remaining between them. CDR3 region: CASSALGSKCQPQHF. CDR3 DNA sequence: TGTGCCAGCAGCGCCCTTGGGTCGAAATGTCAGCCCCAGCATTTT.

V is TRBV6-5 and J is TRBJ1-2; tentatively, D is TRBD1 (5 bases). Germline V CDR1 and CDR2: MNHEY, SVGAGI. Trimming removed 6 bases at V and 6 bases at J, with 14 bases between. This CDR3 region has 13 residues. The CDR3 sequence is CASRPGTQDGYTF. The DNA for the CDR3 is TGTGCCAGCAGGCCCGGGACGCAGGATGGCTACACCTTC.

This chain uses TRBV5-1 with TRBJ2-5; weak D call: TRBD1 (5 bases). Germline lookup yields CDR1 SGHRS and CDR2 YFSETQ. V dropped 3 bases and J dropped 5 bases, with 8 bases sitting between them. The CDR3 spans 12 residues. The CDR3 loop reads CASSSGFETQYF. For the CDR3, the DNA is TGCGCCAGCAGCTCAGGGTTCGAGACCCAGTACTTC.

This clone appeared a few times. This chain links TRBV5-4 with TRBJ1-2; D is ambiguous. V lost 0 bases and J lost 6, with 15 bases in between. CDR3 length: 15 residues. Germline V gives CDR1 SGHNT, CDR2 YYREEE (reference sequence). The DNA for the CDR3 is TGTGCCAGCAGCTTGGGGACCGCGGTTCGGGATGGCTACACCTTC. Translated, it gives CASSLGTAVRDGYTF. Drawing the rest from reference TRBV5-4 and TRBJ1-2, the complete variable domain is ETGVTQSPTHLIKTRGQQVTLRCSSQSGHNTVSWYQQALGQGPQFIFQYYREEENGRGNFPPRFSGLQFPNYSSELNVNALELDDSALYLCASSLGTAVRDGYTFGSGTRLTVV.

The chain links TRBV25-1 to TRBJ2-1; perhaps TRBD2 as D (7 bases). V lost 8 bases, J lost 9 bases, and 14 bases lay in between. The CDR3 has 12 amino acids. Germline assignment: CDR1 MGHDK and CDR2 SYGVNS. The CDR3 sequence is CASSRGASEQFF. The CDR3 DNA reads as TGTGCCAGCTCTCGGGGGGCGAGTGAGCAGTTCTTC.

The J gene is TRBJ1-3, the V gene TRBV13; possibly TRBD1 for D (6 bases). V lost 6 bases and J 3 bases, leaving 9 bases between the germline ends. The length of the CDR3 is 13 residues. Germline V CDR1 and CDR2: PRHDT, FYEKMQ (reference sequence). As DNA, the CDR3 is TGTGCCAGCAGTCGGGGACATGGAAACACCATATATTTT. Translation gives CASSRGHGNTIYF.

This clone was counted many times. The CDR3 protein is CASSLKQDSPLHF. DNA of the CDR3: TGTGCCAGCAGCTTAAAGCAGGATTCACCCCTCCACTTT. The chain couples TRBV7-9 to TRBJ1-6; D is unclear. The germline V and J ends were trimmed by 2 bases and 8 bases, with 7 bases remaining between them. Germline lookup yields CDR1 SEHNR and CDR2 FQNEAQ (reference sequence). The CDR3 runs to 13 residues.

The CDR3 nucleotides read TGTGCCAGCAGCTTACAGGGCCACACCGGGGAGCTGTTTTTT. It yields the protein CASSLQGHTGELFF. The chain employs TRBV5-8 and TRBJ2-2; D might be TRBD1 (6 bases). This CDR3 spans 14 amino acids. V lost 2 bases to trimming and J lost 3 bases, with 8 bases between them. Germline CDR1 reads SGHTS; CDR2 reads YDEGEE.

In this sample, this clone turned up a few times. The chain combines TRBV6-6 with TRBJ1-6, with 7 nucleotides matching TRBD1. Losses at the gene ends were 11 bases for V and 10 bases for J; bases not matched to a gene: 8. CDR1 MNHNY and CDR2 SVGAGI come from the germline V gene (reference sequence). This CDR3 spans 12 amino acids. The CDR3 DNA reads as TGTGCCGCTACAGGGGATGGATCACCCCTCCACTTT. This translates into CAATGDGSPLHF.

The rearrangement joins TRBV6-6 to TRBJ1-2, with TRBD1 identical over 9 bases. Per the germline V gene, CDR1 is MNHNY and CDR2 is SVGAGI (reference sequence). CDR3 size: 13 residues. V shed 7 bases and J 5 bases; nucleotides not matched to a gene: 5. The CDR3 DNA reads as TGTGCCAGCACCTTGACAGGGGGGTATGGCTACACCTTC. As protein: CASTLTGGYGYTF.

The gene calls are TRBV5-1 and TRBJ2-1; D unclear. Germline assignment: CDR1 SGHRS and CDR2 YFSETQ. This CDR3 contains 13 residues. V lost 0 bases, J lost 8 bases, and 9 bases lay in between. CDR3 in DNA: TGCGCCAGCAGCTTGGCCGGGCAATATGAGCAGTTCTTC. Encoded protein: CASSLAGQYEQFF.